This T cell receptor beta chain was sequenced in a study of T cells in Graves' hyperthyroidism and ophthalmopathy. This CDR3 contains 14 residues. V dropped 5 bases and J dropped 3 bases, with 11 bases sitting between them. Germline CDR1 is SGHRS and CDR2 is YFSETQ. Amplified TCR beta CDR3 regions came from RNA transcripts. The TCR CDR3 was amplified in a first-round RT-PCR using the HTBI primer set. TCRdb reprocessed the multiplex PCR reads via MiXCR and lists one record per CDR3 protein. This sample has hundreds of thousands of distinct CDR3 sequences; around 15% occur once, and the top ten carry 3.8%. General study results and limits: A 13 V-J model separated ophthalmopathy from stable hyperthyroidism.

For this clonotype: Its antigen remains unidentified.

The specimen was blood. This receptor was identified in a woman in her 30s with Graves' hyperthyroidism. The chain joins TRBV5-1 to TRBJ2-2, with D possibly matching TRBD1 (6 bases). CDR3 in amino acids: CASSAGEYTGELFF. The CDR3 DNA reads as TGCGCCAGCAGTGCAGGGGAGTACACCGGGGAGCTGTTTTTT.